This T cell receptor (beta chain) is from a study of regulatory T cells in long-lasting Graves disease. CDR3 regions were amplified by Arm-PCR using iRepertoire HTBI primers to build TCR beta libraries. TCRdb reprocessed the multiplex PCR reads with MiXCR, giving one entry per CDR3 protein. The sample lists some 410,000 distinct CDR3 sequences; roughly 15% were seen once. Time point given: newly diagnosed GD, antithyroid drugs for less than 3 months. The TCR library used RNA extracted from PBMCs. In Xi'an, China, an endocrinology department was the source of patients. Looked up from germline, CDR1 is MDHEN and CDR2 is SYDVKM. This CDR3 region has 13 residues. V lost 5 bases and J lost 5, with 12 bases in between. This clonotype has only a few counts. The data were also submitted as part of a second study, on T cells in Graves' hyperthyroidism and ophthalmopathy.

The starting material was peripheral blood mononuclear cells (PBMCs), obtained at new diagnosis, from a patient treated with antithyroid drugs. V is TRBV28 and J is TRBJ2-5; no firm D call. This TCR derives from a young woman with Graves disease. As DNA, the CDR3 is TGTGCCAGCAGTCCTGACTCCCTCGAGACCCAGTACTTC. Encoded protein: CASSPDSLETQYF.